This entry features one TCR beta chain sequence. This entry comes from a study of blood T cell repertoires in COVID-19. Method: immunoSEQ multiplex PCR; TCRdb's copy keeps in-frame clones and lacks some. The table shows around 250,000 clones, with around 90% occurring only once. Trimming left V 2 bases short and J 1 base short, with 11 bases between. This CDR3 has 15 amino acids. Germline CDR1 reads SGHTA; CDR2 reads FQGNSA. The V and J genes are TRBV7-2 and TRBJ1-1; TRBD1 is a possible D gene (5 bases). This clonotype was sampled from a human donor in a cohort sampled during active COVID-19. Sequencing used peripheral blood. The CDR3 region is CASSLKGRRNTEAFF. The CDR3 nucleotides read TGTGCCAGCAGCTTAAAGGGGCGGAGGAACACTGAAGCTTTCTTT.